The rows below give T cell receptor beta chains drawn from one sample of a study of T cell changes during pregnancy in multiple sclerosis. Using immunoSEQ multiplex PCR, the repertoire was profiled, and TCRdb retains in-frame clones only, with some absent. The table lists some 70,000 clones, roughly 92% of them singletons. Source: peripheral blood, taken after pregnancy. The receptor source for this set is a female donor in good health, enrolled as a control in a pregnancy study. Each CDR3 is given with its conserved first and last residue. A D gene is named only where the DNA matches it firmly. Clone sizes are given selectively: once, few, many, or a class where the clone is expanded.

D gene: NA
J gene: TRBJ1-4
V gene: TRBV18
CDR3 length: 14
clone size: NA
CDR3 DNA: TGTGCCAGCTCCGCCCGTTCAGGTGATGAAAAACTGTTTTTT
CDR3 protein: CASSARSGDEKLFF

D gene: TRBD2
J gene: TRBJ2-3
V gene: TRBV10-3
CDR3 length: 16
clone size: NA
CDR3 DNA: TGTGCCATCAGTGGTGGGACTAGCCGGGGCACAGATACGCAGTATTTT
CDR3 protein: CAISGGTSRGTDTQYF

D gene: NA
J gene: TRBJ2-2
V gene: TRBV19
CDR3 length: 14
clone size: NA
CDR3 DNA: TGTGCCAGTAGTATCGTAAAGAACACCGGGGAGCTGTTTTTT
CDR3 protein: CASSIVKNTGELFF

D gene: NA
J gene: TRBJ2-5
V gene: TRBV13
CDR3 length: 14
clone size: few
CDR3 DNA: TGTGCCAGCAGCTTAGGGACACGCCAAGAGACCCAGTACTTC
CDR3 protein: CASSLGTRQETQYF

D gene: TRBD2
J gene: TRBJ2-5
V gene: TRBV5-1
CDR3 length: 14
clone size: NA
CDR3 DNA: TGCGCCAGCAGCTCGGGACTAGCGGGAGAGACCCAGTACTTC
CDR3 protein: CASSSGLAGETQYF

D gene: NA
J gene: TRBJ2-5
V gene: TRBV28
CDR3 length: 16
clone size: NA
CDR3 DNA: TGTGCCAGCAGCTTGAGCTTCGGGACTCCTGGAGAGACCCAGTACTTC
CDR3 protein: CASSLSFGTPGETQYF

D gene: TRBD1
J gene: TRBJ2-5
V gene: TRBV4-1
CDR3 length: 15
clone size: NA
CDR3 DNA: TGCGCCAGCAGCCAAGTCGGGACAGGGGAAGAGACCCAGTACTTC
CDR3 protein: CASSQVGTGEETQYF

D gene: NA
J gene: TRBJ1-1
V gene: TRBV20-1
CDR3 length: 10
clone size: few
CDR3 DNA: TGCAGTTACAAGAACACTGAAGCTTTCTTT
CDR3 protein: CSYKNTEAFF

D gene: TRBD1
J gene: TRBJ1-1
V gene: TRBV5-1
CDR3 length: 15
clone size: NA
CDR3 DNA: TGCGCCAGCAGCCTAAGACAGGGCAGGAACACTGAAGCTTTCTTT
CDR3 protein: CASSLRQGRNTEAFF

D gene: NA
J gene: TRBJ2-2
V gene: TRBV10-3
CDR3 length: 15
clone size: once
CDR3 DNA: TGTGCCACCTCCGCCCAGAGCGTAGACACCGGGGAGCTGTTTTTT
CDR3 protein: CATSAQSVDTGELFF

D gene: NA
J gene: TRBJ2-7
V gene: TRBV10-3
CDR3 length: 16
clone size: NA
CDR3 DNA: TGTGCCATCAGTGAGTTAAGTGCGGTCGGGAGGGGGCAAAAACACTTC
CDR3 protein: CAISELSAVGRGQKHF

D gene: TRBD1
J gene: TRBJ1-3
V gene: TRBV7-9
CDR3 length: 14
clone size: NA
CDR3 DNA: TGTGCCAGCTCCAAGGGGGCGGCTGGAAACACCATATATTTT
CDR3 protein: CASSKGAAGNTIYF

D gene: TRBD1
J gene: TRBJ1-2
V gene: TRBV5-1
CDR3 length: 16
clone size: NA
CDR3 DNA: TGCGCCAGCAGCCCCGGTTGGGACAGGGGGCGAAATGGCTACACCTTC
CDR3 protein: CASSPGWDRGRNGYTF

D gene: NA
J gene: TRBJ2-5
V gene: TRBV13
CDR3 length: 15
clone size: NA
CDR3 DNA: TGTGCCAGCAGTTATGCAGGGGGGTTGGTGGAGACCCAGTACTTC
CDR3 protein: CASSYAGGLVETQYF

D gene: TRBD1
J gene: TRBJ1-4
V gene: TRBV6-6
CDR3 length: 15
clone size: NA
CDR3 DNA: TGTGCCAGCAGTTTCACACAGGGGAGCGGTGAAAAACTGTTTTTT
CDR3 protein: CASSFTQGSGEKLFF

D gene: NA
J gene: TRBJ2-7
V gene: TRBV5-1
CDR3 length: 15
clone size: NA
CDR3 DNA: TGCGCCAGCAGCTTGGCGAGTCCCTCACTCTACGAGCAGTACTTC
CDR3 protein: CASSLASPSLYEQYF

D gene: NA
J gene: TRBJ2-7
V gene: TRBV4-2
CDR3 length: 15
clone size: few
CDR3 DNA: TGTGCCAGCAGCCACGGCGGGCCAAGCTCCTACGAGCAGTACTTC
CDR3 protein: CASSHGGPSSYEQYF

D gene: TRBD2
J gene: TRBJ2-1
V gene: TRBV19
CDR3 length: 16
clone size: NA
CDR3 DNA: TGTGCCAGTAGGCCTCTTGGCGGGGGATCCTACAATGAGCAGTTCTTC
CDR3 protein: CASRPLGGGSYNEQFF

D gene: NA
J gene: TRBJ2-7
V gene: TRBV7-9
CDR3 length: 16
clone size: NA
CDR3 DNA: TGTGCCAGCAGCCACCTAGGGGGAACGGGCGACTACGAGCAGTACTTC
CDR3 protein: CASSHLGGTGDYEQYF

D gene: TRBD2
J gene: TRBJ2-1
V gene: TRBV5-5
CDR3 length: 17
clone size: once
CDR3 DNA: TGTGCCAGCAGCTTGGGTCTAGCGGGGGACCTCTACAATGAGCAGTTCTTC
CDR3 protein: CASSLGLAGDLYNEQFF

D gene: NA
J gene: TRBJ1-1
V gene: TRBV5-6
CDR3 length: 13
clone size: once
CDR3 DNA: TGTGCCAGCAGCTTGAGGTTGAACAGTGAAGCTTTCTTT
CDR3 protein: CASSLRLNSEAFF

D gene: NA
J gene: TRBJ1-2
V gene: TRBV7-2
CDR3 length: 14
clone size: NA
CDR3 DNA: TGTGCCAGCAGCTTAGGGGGCTTTAACTATGGCTACACCTTC
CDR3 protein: CASSLGGFNYGYTF

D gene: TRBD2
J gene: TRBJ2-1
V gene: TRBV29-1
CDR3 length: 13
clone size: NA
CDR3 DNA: TGCAGCGTAAGGACTAGCGGGGGGGCGGGGCAGTTCTTC
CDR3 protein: CSVRTSGGAGQFF

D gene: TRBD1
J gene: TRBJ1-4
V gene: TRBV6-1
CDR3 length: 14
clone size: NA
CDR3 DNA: TGTGCCAGCAGTGAGCCGGGACAGGGAGAAAAACTGTTTTTT
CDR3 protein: CASSEPGQGEKLFF

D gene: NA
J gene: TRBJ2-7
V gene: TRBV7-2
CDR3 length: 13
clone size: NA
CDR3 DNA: TGTGCCAGCAGCTTAGGACAGGTTGCCGAGCAGTACTTC
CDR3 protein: CASSLGQVAEQYF

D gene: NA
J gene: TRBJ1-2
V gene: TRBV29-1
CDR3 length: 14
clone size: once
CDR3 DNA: TGCAGCGTTGAAGCAAACAGGGATAACTATGGCTACACCTTC
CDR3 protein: CSVEANRDNYGYTF

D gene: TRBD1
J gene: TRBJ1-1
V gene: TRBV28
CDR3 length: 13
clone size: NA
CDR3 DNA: TGTGCCAGCAGTATCGTAGCTAACAGGGGTGATTTCTTT
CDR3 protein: CASSIVANRGDFF

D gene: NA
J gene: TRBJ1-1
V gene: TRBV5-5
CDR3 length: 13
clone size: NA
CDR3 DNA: TGTGCCAGCAGCTTGGGGACCGGGACAGAAGCTTTCTTT
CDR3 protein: CASSLGTGTEAFF

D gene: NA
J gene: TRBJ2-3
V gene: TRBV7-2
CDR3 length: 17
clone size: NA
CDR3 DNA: TGTGCCAGCAGCCCCGCCCCCAGAGGAGCCGTCACAGATACGCAGTATTTT
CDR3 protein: CASSPAPRGAVTDTQYF

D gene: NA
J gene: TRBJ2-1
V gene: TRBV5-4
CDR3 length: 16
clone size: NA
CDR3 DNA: TGTGCCAGCAGTCGACTATTGGCGGGATCCCACAATGAGCAGTTCTTC
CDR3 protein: CASSRLLAGSHNEQFF

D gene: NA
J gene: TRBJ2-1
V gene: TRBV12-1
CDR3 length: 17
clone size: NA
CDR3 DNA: TGTGCCAGCAGCTTTGACCAGGGAAAGGGGACCTACAATGAGCAGTTCTTC
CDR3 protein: CASSFDQGKGTYNEQFF

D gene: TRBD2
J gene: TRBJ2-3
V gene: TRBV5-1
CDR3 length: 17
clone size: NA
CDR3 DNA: TGCGCCAGCAGCTTCACTCTAGCGGGGGGGATTACAGATACGCAGTATTTT
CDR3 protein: CASSFTLAGGITDTQYF

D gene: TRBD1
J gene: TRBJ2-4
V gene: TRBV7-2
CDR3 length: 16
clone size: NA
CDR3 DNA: TGTGCCAGCAGCTTAGCGGGGACAGGGGCCAAAAACATTCAGTACTTC
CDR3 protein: CASSLAGTGAKNIQYF

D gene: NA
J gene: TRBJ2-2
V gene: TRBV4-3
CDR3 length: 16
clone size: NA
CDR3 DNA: TGCGCCAGCAGCCAAGGGGTAGCCTACAACACCGGGGAGCTGTTTTTT
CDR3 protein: CASSQGVAYNTGELFF

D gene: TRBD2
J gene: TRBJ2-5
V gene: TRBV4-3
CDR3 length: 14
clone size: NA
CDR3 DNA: TGCGCCAGCAGCCCGGGGACTAGAACGGAGACCCAGTACTTC
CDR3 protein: CASSPGTRTETQYF

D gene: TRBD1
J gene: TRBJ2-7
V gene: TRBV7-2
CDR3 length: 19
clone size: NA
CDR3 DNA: TGTGCCAGCAGCTTAAGAGCAGGGGGCGGACAGGGGTATTCCTACGAGCAGTACTTC
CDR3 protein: CASSLRAGGGQGYSYEQYF

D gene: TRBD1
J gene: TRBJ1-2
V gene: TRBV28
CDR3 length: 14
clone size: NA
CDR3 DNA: TGTGCCAGCACGCGGACAGGGGAGGTTTATGGCTACACCTTC
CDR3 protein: CASTRTGEVYGYTF

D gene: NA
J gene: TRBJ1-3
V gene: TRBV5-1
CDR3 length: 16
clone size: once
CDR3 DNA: TGCGCCAGCAGCACGGGGAGTCGTAGCTCTGGAAACACCATATATTTT
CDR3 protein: CASSTGSRSSGNTIYF

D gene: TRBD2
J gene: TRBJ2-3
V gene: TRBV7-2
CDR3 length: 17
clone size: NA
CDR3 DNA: TGTGCCAGCAGCGCCAGAGGGGTAGCGGGAGATCTAGATACGCAGTATTTT
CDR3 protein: CASSARGVAGDLDTQYF

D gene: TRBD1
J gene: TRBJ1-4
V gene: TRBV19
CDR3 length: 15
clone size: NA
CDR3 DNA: TGTGCCAGTAGCATAGGACAGGGGATTAATGAAAAACTGTTTTTT
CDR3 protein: CASSIGQGINEKLFF

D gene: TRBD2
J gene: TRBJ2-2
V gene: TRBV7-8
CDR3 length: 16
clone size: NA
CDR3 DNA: TGTGCCAGCAGCCGCCGCGAGCGGGGGGGCACCGGGGAGCTGTTTTTT
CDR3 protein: CASSRRERGGTGELFF

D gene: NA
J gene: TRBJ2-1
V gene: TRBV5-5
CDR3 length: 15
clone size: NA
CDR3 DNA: TGTGCCAGCAGCCTAAGCGGTAGCTCCTACAATGAGCAGTTCTTC
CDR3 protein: CASSLSGSSYNEQFF

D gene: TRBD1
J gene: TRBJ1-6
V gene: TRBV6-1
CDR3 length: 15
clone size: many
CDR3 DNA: TGTGCCAGCAGTGACTCCGGGACAGGGTATTCACCCCTCCACTTT
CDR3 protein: CASSDSGTGYSPLHF

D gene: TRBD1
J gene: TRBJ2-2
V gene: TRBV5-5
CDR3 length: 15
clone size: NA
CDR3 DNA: TGTGCCAGCAGTTCGGGGACAGGCCGATCCGGGGAGCTGTTTTTT
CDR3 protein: CASSSGTGRSGELFF

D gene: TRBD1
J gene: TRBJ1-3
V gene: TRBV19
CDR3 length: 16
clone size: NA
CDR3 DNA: TGTGCCACGGGACAGGGGTTATATTCTATCGGAAACACCATATATTTT
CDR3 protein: CATGQGLYSIGNTIYF

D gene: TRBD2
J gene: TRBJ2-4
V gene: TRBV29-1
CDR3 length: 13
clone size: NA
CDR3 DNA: TGCAGCGCCCGGGCGGGGGGGAGAAACATTCAGTACTTC
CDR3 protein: CSARAGGRNIQYF

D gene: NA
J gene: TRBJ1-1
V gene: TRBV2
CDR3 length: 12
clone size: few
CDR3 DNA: TGTGCCAGCAGTGAACAGGGGATTGAAGCTTTCTTT
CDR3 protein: CASSEQGIEAFF